A selection of T cell receptor beta chains follows, all from one sample in a study of cytomegalovirus exposure and HLA in healthy donors. Generated by immunoSEQ multiplex PCR, the TCRdb table keeps only in-frame clones and is missing some. The repertoire consists of approximately 85,000 clones, with 62% occurring once and the leading ten covering 5.5%. Source material: PBMCs. These receptor sequences come from a woman in her 30s in good health and CMV-seropositive. Both conserved end residues are part of each CDR3. The D gene is left open where the match is weak. Size is stated for part of the rows, as once, few or many counts, or as a class when the clone is expanded.

>TRBD1|NA|TRBV25-1|TRBJ2-1|13
TGTGCCACCAGACAGGGGGCGGGCAATGAGCAGTTCTTC
CATRQGAGNEQFF
>NA|NA|TRBV2|TRBJ2-7|15
TGTGCCAGCAGTGACCACAGGGACGGCGACTACGAGCAGTACTTC
CASSDHRDGDYEQYF
>NA|NA|TRBV5-1|TRBJ2-7|17
TGCGCCAGCAGCTTGGGACGCGTGGGGGGTTGGAATGACGAGCAGTACTTC
CASSLGRVGGWNDEQYF
>TRBD2|NA|TRBV7-2|TRBJ2-3|15
TGTGCCAGCAGCCGCGGACTAGCTAGCACAGATACGCAGTATTTT
CASSRGLASTDTQYF
>NA|NA|TRBV7-9|TRBJ1-2|13
TGTGCCAGCACCACAGGGAGTAACTATGGCTACACCTTC
CASTTGSNYGYTF
>NA|few|TRBV6-5|TRBJ1-2|13
TGTGCCAGCAGTTACTCACCGCAGGGGGGCTACACCTTC
CASSYSPQGGYTF
>NA|NA|TRBV7-8|TRBJ1-4|14
TGTGCCAGCAGCCTCGGGACACAGGAGAAAAAACTGTTTTTT
CASSLGTQEKKLFF
>TRBD1|NA|TRBV15|TRBJ1-5|14
TGTGCCACCAGCAGCGGGACAGTGGGTCAGCCCCAGCATTTT
CATSSGTVGQPQHF
>TRBD2|NA|TRBV19|TRBJ2-1|17
TGTGCCAGTAGCCCGCGGGGGTTGCGGGGGGTCTACAATGAGCAGTTCTTC
CASSPRGLRGVYNEQFF
>NA|NA|TRBV5-6|TRBJ1-6|13
TGTGCCAGCACCTTGCAGGGTAATTCACCCCTCCACTTT
CASTLQGNSPLHF
>NA|NA|TRBV10-3|TRBJ2-7|13
TGTGCCATCAGTGACGGGACAATCGACGAGCAGTACTTC
CAISDGTIDEQYF
>NA|NA|TRBV11-2|TRBJ1-1|13
TGTGCCAGCAGCCCAACTCTGAACACTGAAGCTTTCTTT
CASSPTLNTEAFF
>TRBD1|few|TRBV7-2|TRBJ2-7|15
TGTGCCAGCAGCTCCTTCACCGGGACAGGGTCAGTGCAGTACTTC
CASSSFTGTGSVQYF
>NA|NA|TRBV7-9|TRBJ1-2|13
TGTGCCAGCAGCTTAACGGGTAGTTCCGGCTACACCTTC
CASSLTGSSGYTF
>TRBD1|NA|TRBV27|TRBJ1-1|14
TGTGCCAGCAGTTTATCGTTCAGGGGGACTGAAGCTTTCTTT
CASSLSFRGTEAFF
>TRBD1|few|TRBV27|TRBJ2-1|14
TGTGCCAGCAAACCCAGGACAGGGTCCAATGAGCAGTTCTTC
CASKPRTGSNEQFF
>TRBD1|NA|TRBV5-1|TRBJ2-5|13
TGCGCCAGCCATCCGACAGGGGGGGAGACCCAGTACTTC
CASHPTGGETQYF
>TRBD2|NA|TRBV19|TRBJ2-2|13
TGTGCCAGTAGCCCCTCGGGGGGAGGGGAGCTGTTTTTT
CASSPSGGGELFF
>TRBD2|NA|TRBV5-1|TRBJ2-5|14
TGCGCCAGCAGTCCGGGGGGGCCATCAGAGACCCAGTACTTC
CASSPGGPSETQYF
>TRBD1|NA|TRBV7-2|TRBJ1-5|15
TGTGCCAGCAGCTCGGGACAGGGTTTTTTTCAGCCCCAGCATTTT
CASSSGQGFFQPQHF
>TRBD1|few|TRBV28|TRBJ2-7|15
TGTGCCAGCAGGCCTACAGGACAGGGTTCCTACGAGCAGTACTTC
CASRPTGQGSYEQYF
>NA|NA|TRBV6-1|TRBJ1-6|15
TGTGCCAGCAGTGAACCACAGGGATTGGGTTCACCCCTCCACTTT
CASSEPQGLGSPLHF
>TRBD1|NA|TRBV7-3|TRBJ1-1|15
TGTGCCAGCAGCCCCAACAGGGGAACGAACACTGAAGCTTTCTTT
CASSPNRGTNTEAFF
>NA|few|TRBV7-8|TRBJ1-2|13
TGTGCCACAGAGAGGGAGGGTGTATATGGCTACACCTTC
CATEREGVYGYTF
>NA|NA|TRBV5-6|TRBJ1-5|14
TGTGCCAGCAGCTTGGGGAGCCTCAATCAGCCCCAGCATTTT
CASSLGSLNQPQHF
>TRBD1|NA|TRBV11-3|TRBJ2-5|15
TGTGCCAGCAGCCCTGGGACAGGGGAATTCGAGACCCAGTACTTC
CASSPGTGEFETQYF
>TRBD1|NA|TRBV7-3|TRBJ1-1|16
TGTGCCAGCAGCTTACTCGGACAGGGGGAAGGCACTGAAGCTTTCTTT
CASSLLGQGEGTEAFF
>NA|NA|TRBV12-5|TRBJ1-5|16
TGTGCTAGTGGTTTGCGTTTGGGGGGAGAGGATCAGCCCCAGCATTTT
CASGLRLGGEDQPQHF
>TRBD2|NA|TRBV18|TRBJ2-3|14
TGTGCCAGCTCACCTGGACTAGTTTACGATACGCAGTATTTT
CASSPGLVYDTQYF
>TRBD1|NA|TRBV4-2|TRBJ1-5|16
TGTGCCAGCAGCCCCCGGGACAGGGGTCTCAATCAGCCCCAGCATTTT
CASSPRDRGLNQPQHF
>TRBD1|NA|TRBV30|TRBJ1-2|15
TGTGCCTGGAGTGTACTCTGGCAGGGGGCTAGGGGCTACACCTTC
CAWSVLWQGARGYTF
>NA|NA|TRBV6-5|TRBJ1-5|13
TGTGCCAGCAGCCTTGGAGAGGGTCAGCCCCAGCATTTT
CASSLGEGQPQHF
>NA|few|TRBV7-6|TRBJ2-1|12
TGTGCCAGCAGCCTCAGGGGCGATGAGCAGTTCTTC
CASSLRGDEQFF
>TRBD2|NA|TRBV7-6|TRBJ2-3|17
TGTGCCGGCAGCTTAGGGAGGACTAGCGGGGCCACAGATACGCAGTATTTT
CAGSLGRTSGATDTQYF
>NA|NA|TRBV2|TRBJ2-6|14
TGTGCCAGCAGTGTAGACTCTGGGGCCAACGTCCTGACTTTC
CASSVDSGANVLTF
>TRBD2|NA|TRBV5-5|TRBJ2-3|17
TGTGCCAGCAGCCCCACCCGGGTAGCGGGGGGCGGGGATACGCAGTATTTT
CASSPTRVAGGGDTQYF
>TRBD1|few|TRBV7-8|TRBJ1-4|15
TGTGCCAGTTCGGACAGGGGGGGGTATAATGAAAAACTGTTTTTT
CASSDRGGYNEKLFF
>TRBD1|NA|TRBV5-1|TRBJ2-3|15
TGCGCCAGCAGCCCCGACCCCAGCAGGGGGCGGGCGCAGTATTTT
CASSPDPSRGRAQYF
>NA|NA|TRBV7-9|TRBJ1-5|12
TGTTCCAGCAGCTTAGACTATCAGCCCCAGCATTTT
CSSSLDYQPQHF
>TRBD1|few|TRBV18|TRBJ2-7|13
TGTGCCAGCTCACCCCGACAGGGCCACGAGCAGTACTTC
CASSPRQGHEQYF
>NA|NA|TRBV7-2|TRBJ2-6|18
TGTGCCAGCAGCTTAGCTTCAGGGGCCCTCTCTGGGGCCAACGTCCTGACTTTC
CASSLASGALSGANVLTF
>NA|NA|TRBV30|TRBJ1-4|13
TGTGCCTGGAACTCCTTAGAAAATGAAAAACTGTTTTTT
CAWNSLENEKLFF
>NA|NA|TRBV5-1|TRBJ1-6|16
TGCGCCAGCAGAGGCGCAGGTTTGGGCTATAATTCACCCCTCCACTTT
CASRGAGLGYNSPLHF
>NA|few|TRBV18|TRBJ1-1|12
TGTGCCAGCTCATCCACATACCCTGAAGCTTTCTTT
CASSSTYPEAFF
>NA|NA|TRBV30|TRBJ2-5|15
TGTGCCTGGGTTGCCGGGACATCACTTCAAGAGACCCAGTACTTC
CAWVAGTSLQETQYF
>NA|NA|TRBV2|TRBJ1-2|13
TGTGCCAGCAGCGATACAGGGTTGAGTGGCTACACCTTC
CASSDTGLSGYTF